Following are 21 T cell receptor beta chains from one sample sequenced in a study of blood T cell repertoires in COVID-19. Data came from immunoSEQ multiplex PCR; TCRdb stores just in-frame clones and leaves some out. The table lists 110,000 to 150,000 clones, about 86% of them singletons. The specimen was peripheral blood. Receptor source: a human donor in a cohort sampled during active COVID-19.

The chain recombines TRBV7-6 with TRBJ2-5; D perhaps matches TRBD1 (6 bases). Germline V lookup: CDR1 SGHVS, CDR2 FNYEAQ. The CDR3 extends over 14 amino acids. Trimming took off 4 bases at V and 1 base at J, with 10 bases between the two ends. CDR3 amino acids: CASSSGQIQETQYF. The CDR3 nucleotides read TGTGCCAGCAGCTCAGGACAGATCCAAGAGACCCAGTACTTC.

This clone came up once. The chain uses TRBV10-3 and TRBJ1-2; TRBD1 aligns across 7 bases. The V and J ends lost 2 bases and 0 bases, in that order; junction bases with no gene match: 9. CDR3 length equals 17 residues. Germline assignment: CDR1 ENHRY and CDR2 SYGVKD. This CDR3 reads CAISEGNRGRANYGYTF. The DNA for the CDR3 is TGTGCCATCAGTGAGGGGAACAGGGGTCGCGCTAACTATGGCTACACCTTC.

Written as DNA, the CDR3 is TGCGCCAGCAGTGAGCCGGACCCGGGGACTAGCGGGAGGGGGGGCAAAAACATTCAGTACTTC. Protein: CASSEPDPGTSGRGGKNIQYF. The V and J genes are TRBV10-1 and TRBJ2-4; 16 positions agree with TRBD2. Germline CDR1 is WNHNN and CDR2 is SYGVQD (reference sequence). The V and J ends lost 2 bases and 3 bases, in that order; junction bases with no gene match: 13. The CDR3 has 21 residues.

This clone has a single count. J is TRBJ1-2 and V is TRBV5-1, with 11 bases that match TRBD1. Trimming took 4 bases from V and 6 from J; bases not matched to a gene: 5. This CDR3 comprises 14 residues. The germline CDR1 and CDR2 sequences are SGHRS and YFSETQ. CDR3 DNA sequence: TGCGCCAGCAGCATTGGACAGGGGGCAAATGGCTACACCTTC. Amino acid sequence: CASSIGQGANGYTF.

The chain carries TRBV4-2 and TRBJ1-1; D unresolved. CDR1 is LGHNA, CDR2 YNFKEQ, per germline. The CDR3 length is 16 residues. V shed 4 bases and J shed 0 bases, with 15 bases lying between them. CDR3: CASSPRSGEMNTEAFF. The CDR3 DNA sequence: TGTGCCAGCAGCCCAAGAAGCGGAGAAATGAACACTGAAGCTTTCTTT.

CDR3 residues: CASSIRGTGTPYSNQPQHF. Written as DNA, the CDR3 is TGTGCCAGTAGTATTAGGGGAACCGGGACACCATATAGCAATCAGCCCCAGCATTTT. The chain has TRBV19 and TRBJ1-5, with D tentatively TRBD1 (6 bases). Germline V lookup: CDR1 LNHDA, CDR2 SQIVND (reference sequence). V dropped 3 bases and J dropped 0 bases, with 21 bases sitting between them. There are 19 residues in the CDR3.

The gene calls are TRBV7-2 and TRBJ2-7; the D is unclear. Germline assignment: CDR1 SGHTA and CDR2 FQGNSA. The V gene lost 3 bases and the J gene lost 0 bases, with 6 bases spanning the gap. The length of the CDR3 is 13 residues. The CDR3 bases are TGTGCCAGCAGCTTGCCACTCTCCTACGAGCAGTACTTC. It translates to CASSLPLSYEQYF.

The gene calls are TRBV6-5 and TRBJ1-2, with D tentatively TRBD1 (5 bases). Trimming shortened V by 0 bases and J by 8 bases, and 10 bases separated the two germline ends. This CDR3 is built from 13 residues. Germline V lookup: CDR1 MNHEY, CDR2 SVGAGI. The CDR3 sequence: CASSYSNGGGYTF. The CDR3 DNA reads TGTGCCAGCAGTTACTCGAACGGGGGAGGCTACACCTTC.

V gene TRBV6-1 combines with J gene TRBJ1-2; 9 bases line up with TRBD1. CDR1 MNHNS and CDR2 SASEGT come from the germline V gene. This CDR3 is built from 16 residues. With V trimmed by 3 bases and J by 2 bases, 7 bases remained unmatched. CDR3 in amino acids: CASSDGRQGVNYGYTF. CDR3 DNA sequence: TGTGCCAGCAGTGATGGAAGACAGGGGGTAAACTATGGCTACACCTTC.

This clone has just a few counts. V gene TRBV10-2 combines with J gene TRBJ1-2; no definite D call. Trimming removed 6 bases from V and 4 bases from J, with 18 bases in between. This CDR3 has 15 residues. CDR1 is WSHSY, CDR2 SAAADI, per germline. CDR3 bases: TGCGCCAGCAGCGCCCAACTTGGGCCCCTCTATGGCTACACCTTC. Protein sequence: CASSAQLGPLYGYTF.

CDR3 DNA sequence: TGTGCCAGCAGTGTGGCAAGGAGGAACACCGGGGAGCTGTTTTTT. Amino acids: CASSVARRNTGELFF. This rearrangement joins TRBV2 to TRBJ2-2, with D unresolved. The CDR3 extends over 15 amino acids. CDR1 and CDR2 from the germline V gene are SNHLY and FYNNEI. The V gene lost 4 bases and the J gene lost 1 base, with 10 bases spanning the gap.

The V call is TRBV28, the J call TRBJ2-7, with 9 positions matching TRBD1. Germline V lookup: CDR1 MDHEN, CDR2 SYDVKM. V shed 6 bases, J shed 3 bases, and the junction held 9 bases outside the gene matches. CDR3 size: 15 residues. The CDR3 region is CASSIIPGQGYEQYF. The CDR3 region has the DNA TGTGCCAGCAGCATCATCCCGGGACAGGGCTACGAGCAGTACTTC.

The chain joins TRBV28 to TRBJ2-5, with 9 bases matching TRBD2. The CDR3 contains 19 residues. Per the germline V gene, CDR1 is MDHEN and CDR2 is SYDVKM. J lost 3 bases, V lost 1 base, and 15 bases had no gene match. The CDR3 spells CASSLFRPGLRLAEETQYF. In DNA, the CDR3 is TGTGCCAGCAGTTTATTCCGCCCGGGGCTGAGACTAGCGGAAGAGACCCAGTACTTC.

CDR3 region: CSASDGSLNEQYF. CDR3 DNA: TGCAGTGCTAGTGACGGGAGCCTGAACGAGCAGTACTTC. The chain joins TRBV20-1 to TRBJ2-7; D possibly corresponds to TRBD2 (6 bases). The CDR3 totals 13 residues. Trimming removed 3 bases at V and 5 bases at J, with 14 bases between. In germline, CDR1 is DFQATT, CDR2 SNEGSKA (reference sequence).

CDR3 region: CASSVPGLADNEQFF. The CDR3 nucleotides are TGTGCCAGCAGCGTACCCGGACTAGCCGATAATGAGCAGTTCTTC. This rearrangement joins TRBV9 to TRBJ2-1; 8 bases line up with TRBD2. CDR3 length equals 15 residues. Losses at the gene ends were 1 base for V and 7 bases for J; bases not matched to a gene: 7. CDR1 and CDR2 from the germline V gene are SGDLS and YYNGEE.

The rearrangement joins TRBV5-6 to TRBJ2-3; TRBD2 is a possible D gene (5 bases). The CDR3 is 15 residues long. Between the trimmed V and J ends, which lost 2 bases and 2 bases, there was a span of 12 bases. The germline gives CDR1 SGHDT, CDR2 YYEEEE. The CDR3 spells CASSFEGFLTDTQYF. CDR3 DNA: TGTGCCAGCAGCTTTGAGGGTTTCCTCACAGATACGCAGTATTTT.

The chain is built from TRBV25-1 and TRBJ1-2, with a possible D match to TRBD1 (5 bases). V lost 1 base and J lost 6, with 12 bases in between. Germline CDR1 reads MGHDK; CDR2 reads SYGVNS. The CDR3 spans 14 residues. CDR3 nucleotide sequence: TGTGCCAGCAGTGAATTCAGGGATTCGGATGGCTACACCTTC. Encoded protein: CASSEFRDSDGYTF.

This clone appeared once. The V gene is TRBV4-3, the J gene TRBJ2-6; D ambiguous. With 1 base removed from V and 0 bases from J, the gap between germline ends came to 4 bases. CDR1 is LGHNA, CDR2 YSLEER, per germline. The CDR3 consists of 15 residues. The CDR3 region is CASSQGSSGANVLTF. The CDR3 coding sequence is TGCGCCAGCAGCCAAGGGAGCTCTGGGGCCAACGTCCTGACTTTC.

The chain uses TRBV3-1 (or the pseudogene TRBV3-2) and TRBJ2-1, with TRBD2 identical over 8 bases. Unmatched junction bases numbered 9, after V lost 4 bases and J lost 13 bases. CDR1 is LGHDT and CDR2 is YNNKEL in the germline V gene (reference sequence). The CDR3 runs 13 residues. This CDR3 reads CASSLGGGELQFF. The CDR3 DNA reads as TGTGCCAGCAGCCTCGGGGGGGGAGAGTTACAGTTCTTC.

The chain has TRBV9 and TRBJ2-7; 10 nucleotides agree with TRBD2. Germline V gene sequence: CDR1 SGDLS, CDR2 YYNGEE. The J segment lost 3 bases and the V segment lost 4 bases, leaving 7 bases of the junction unmatched. This CDR3 spans 15 amino acids. In DNA, the CDR3 is TGTGCCAGCAGCCCCCGGACTAGCGGACTCTACGAGCAGTACTTC. It specifies CASSPRTSGLYEQYF.

V gene TRBV6-5 combines with J gene TRBJ1-3; D gene uncertain. The CDR3 is made up of 16 amino acids. Trimming cost V 0 bases and J 2 bases, with 11 bases left between them. The V gene's germline CDR1 is MNHEY and CDR2 SVGAGI. CDR3 sequence reads: CASSYSGHYTGNTIYF. Here the CDR3 DNA reads TGTGCCAGCAGTTACTCTGGCCATTATACTGGAAACACCATATATTTT.